Sequencing of this TCR beta chain was carried out in a study of blood T cell repertoires in COVID-19. Overall study context: Spain, Italy and the United States supplied samples that represented acute and convalescent COVID-19. Sources were T cells, B-cell-depleted T cells, or PBMCs; the material itself was cDNA or gDNA.

Methods used by the authors: Amplification with reference gene primers provided the estimates of nucleated cell counts. Clones were sequenced by immunoSEQ multiplex PCR, and TCRdb holds only the in-frame ones, with some missing. D and trimming come from the DNA, and the V and J calls and clone size come from that table. The sample consists of about 250,000 clones, around nine tenths of them appearing once. In germline, CDR1 is SGHRS, CDR2 YFSETQ. With 0 bases removed from V and 3 bases from J, the gap between germline ends came to 13 bases. CDR3 length: 15 amino acids. Sequencing was done on a sample of peripheral blood. V gene TRBV5-1 combines with J gene TRBJ2-7; D unresolved. The sequence was obtained from a woman aged 60 to 75 who had recovered from COVID-19. CDR3 nucleotide sequence: TGCGCCAGCAGCTTGGAGCCTCCGCTGAACTACGAGCAGTACTTC. Protein sequence: CASSLEPPLNYEQYF.